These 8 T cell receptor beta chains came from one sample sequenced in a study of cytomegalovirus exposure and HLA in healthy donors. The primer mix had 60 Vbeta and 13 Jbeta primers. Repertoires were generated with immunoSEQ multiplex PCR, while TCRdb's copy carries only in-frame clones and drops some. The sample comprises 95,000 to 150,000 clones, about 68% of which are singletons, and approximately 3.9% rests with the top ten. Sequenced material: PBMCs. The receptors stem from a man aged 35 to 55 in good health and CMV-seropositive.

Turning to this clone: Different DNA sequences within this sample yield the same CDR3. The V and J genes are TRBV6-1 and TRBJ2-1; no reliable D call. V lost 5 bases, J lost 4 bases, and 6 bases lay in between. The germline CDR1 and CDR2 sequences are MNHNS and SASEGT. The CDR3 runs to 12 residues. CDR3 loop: CASSTTYNEQFF. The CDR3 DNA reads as TGTGCCAGCAGTACCACTTACAATGAGCAGTTCTTC.

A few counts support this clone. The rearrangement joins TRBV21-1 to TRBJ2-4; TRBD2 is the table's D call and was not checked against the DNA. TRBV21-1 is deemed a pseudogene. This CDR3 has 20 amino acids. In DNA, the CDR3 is TGTGCCAGCAGCAAAGCAGAGCTAGCGGGAGGGCAAATCTCCAAAAACATTCAGTACTTC. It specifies CASSKAELAGGQISKNIQYF.

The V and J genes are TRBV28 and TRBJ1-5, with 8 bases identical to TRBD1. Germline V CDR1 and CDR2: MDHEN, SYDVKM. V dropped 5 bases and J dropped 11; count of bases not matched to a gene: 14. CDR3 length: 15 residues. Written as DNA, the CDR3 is TGTGCCAGCAGTCCCGGGACAGGCGGGTCCTCGGCCCAGCATTTT. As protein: CASSPGTGGSSAQHF.

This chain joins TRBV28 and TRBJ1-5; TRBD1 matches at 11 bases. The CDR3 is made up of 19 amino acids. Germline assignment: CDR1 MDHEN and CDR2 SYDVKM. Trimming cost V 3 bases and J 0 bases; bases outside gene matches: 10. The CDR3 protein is CASSFPSGQGDHSNQPQHF. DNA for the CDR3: TGTGCCAGCAGTTTCCCATCGGGACAGGGGGACCATAGCAATCAGCCCCAGCATTTT.

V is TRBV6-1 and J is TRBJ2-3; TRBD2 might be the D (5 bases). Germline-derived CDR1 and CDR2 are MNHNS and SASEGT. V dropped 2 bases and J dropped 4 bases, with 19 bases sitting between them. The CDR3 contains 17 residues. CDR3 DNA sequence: TGTGCCAGCAGTGAATTTCGAAGGGAGAGGTTTTCAGATACGCAGTATTTT. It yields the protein CASSEFRRERFSDTQYF.

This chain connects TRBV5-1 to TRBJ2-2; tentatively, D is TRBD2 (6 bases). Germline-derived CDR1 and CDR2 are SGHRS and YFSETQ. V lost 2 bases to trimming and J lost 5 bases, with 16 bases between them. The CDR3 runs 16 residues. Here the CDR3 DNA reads TGCGCCAGCAGCTTCGAAGGAGGGGTCGGAACCGGGGAGCTGTTTTTT. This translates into CASSFEGGVGTGELFF.

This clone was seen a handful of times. CDR3 amino acids: CASSDWTGRSDEQYF. CDR3 nucleotide sequence: TGTGCCAGCAGCGACTGGACAGGGAGGTCCGACGAGCAGTACTTC. The rearrangement links TRBV7-2 to TRBJ2-7; 8 nucleotides line up with TRBD1. V shed 5 bases and J 5 bases; nucleotides not matched to a gene: 11. The CDR3 contains 15 residues. Germline lookup yields CDR1 SGHTA and CDR2 FQGNSA. Based on the CDR3 plus reference TRBV7-2 and TRBJ2-7, the full variable domain is GAGVSQSPSNKVTEKGKDVELRCDPISGHTALYWYRQSLGQGLEFLIYFQGNSAPDKSGLPSDRFSAERTGGSVSTLTIQRTQQEDSAVYLCASSDWTGRSDEQYFGPGTRLTVT.

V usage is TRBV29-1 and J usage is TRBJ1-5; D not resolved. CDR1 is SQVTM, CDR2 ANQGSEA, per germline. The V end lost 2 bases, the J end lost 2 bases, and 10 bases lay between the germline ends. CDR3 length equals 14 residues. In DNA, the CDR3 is TGCAGCGTTGAATTGGGTGGAGGCAATCAGCCCCAGCATTTT. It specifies CSVELGGGNQPQHF.